This T cell receptor beta chain originates from a study of T-cell memory formation after mild COVID-19. Overall study context: There were largely donor-specific TCR clusters.

About this clonotype: The antigen remains unidentified.

Germline lookup yields CDR1 SGHRS and CDR2 YFSETQ. This CDR3 spans 14 amino acids. J lost 7 bases, V lost 4 bases, and 6 bases had no gene match. A 5'RACE reaction primed in the constant segment made cDNA libraries of TCR alpha and TCR beta, and these carried sample barcodes and UMIs. TCRdb re-analysed the 5' RACE reads in MiXCR, keeping a single row per CDR3 protein. The table records 400,000 or so distinct CDR3 sequences, 20% of them present only once. Study observations and caveats: That cross-reactive memory joined was suggested by some responding clones appearing in pre-infection memory. Specificity for SARS-CoV-2 was not confirmed among the second-wave clones peaking on day 37.

The rearrangement joins TRBV5-1 to TRBJ2-7; 12 nucleotides agree with TRBD1. The sample consisted of PBMCs or a T cell subset sorted from them (not recorded which). The source of this sequence is an adult woman who had mild COVID-19 (a few samples of this study predate the infection). Cell type and time point are not known. CDR3 residues: CASSGGQGASEQYF. CDR3 DNA sequence: TGCGCCAGCAGCGGGGGACAGGGGGCCAGTGAGCAGTACTTC.